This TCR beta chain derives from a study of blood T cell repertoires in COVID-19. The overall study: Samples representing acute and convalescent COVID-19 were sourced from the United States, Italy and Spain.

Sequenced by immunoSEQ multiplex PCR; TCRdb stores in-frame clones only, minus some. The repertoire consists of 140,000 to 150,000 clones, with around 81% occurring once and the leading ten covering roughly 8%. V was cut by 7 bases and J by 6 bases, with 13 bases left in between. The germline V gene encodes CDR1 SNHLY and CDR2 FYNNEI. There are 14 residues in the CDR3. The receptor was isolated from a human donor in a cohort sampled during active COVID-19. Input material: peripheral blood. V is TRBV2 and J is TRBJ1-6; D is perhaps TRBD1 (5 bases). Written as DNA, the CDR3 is TGTGCCAGCAACTATCAAGGGGTTAATTCACCCCTCCACTTT. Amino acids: CASNYQGVNSPLHF.